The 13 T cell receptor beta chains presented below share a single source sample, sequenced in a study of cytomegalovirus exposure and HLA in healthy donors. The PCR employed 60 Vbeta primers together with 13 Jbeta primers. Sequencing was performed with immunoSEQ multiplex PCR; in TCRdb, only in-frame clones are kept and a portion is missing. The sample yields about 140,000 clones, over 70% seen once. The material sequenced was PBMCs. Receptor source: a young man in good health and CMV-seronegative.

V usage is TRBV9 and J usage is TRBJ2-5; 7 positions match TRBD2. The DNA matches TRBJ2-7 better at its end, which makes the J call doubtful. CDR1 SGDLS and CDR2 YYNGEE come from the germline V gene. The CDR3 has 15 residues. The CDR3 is CASSPVEGGVREQYF. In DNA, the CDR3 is TGTGCCAGCAGCCCCGTGGAGGGAGGGGTTCGCGAGCAGTACTTC.

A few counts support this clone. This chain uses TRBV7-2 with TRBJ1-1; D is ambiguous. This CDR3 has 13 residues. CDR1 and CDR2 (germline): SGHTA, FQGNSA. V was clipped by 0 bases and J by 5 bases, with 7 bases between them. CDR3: CASSLASLTEAFF. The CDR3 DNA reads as TGTGCCAGCAGCTTAGCGAGCCTTACTGAAGCTTTCTTT. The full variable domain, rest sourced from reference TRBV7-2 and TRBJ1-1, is GAGVSQSPSNKVTEKGKDVELRCDPISGHTALYWYRQSLGQGLEFLIYFQGNSAPDKSGLPSDRFSAERTGGSVSTLTIQRTQQEDSAVYLCASSLASLTEAFFGQGTRLTVV.

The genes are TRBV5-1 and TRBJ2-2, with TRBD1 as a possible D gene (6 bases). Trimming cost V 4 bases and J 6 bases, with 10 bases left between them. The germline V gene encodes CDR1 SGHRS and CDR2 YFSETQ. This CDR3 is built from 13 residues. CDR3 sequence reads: CASSVGGPGELFF. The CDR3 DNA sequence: TGCGCCAGCAGCGTAGGGGGACCCGGGGAGCTGTTTTTT.

CDR3 nucleotide sequence: TGTGCCTGGAGCAGGGCAAACACTGAAGCTTTCTTT. Amino acids: CAWSRANTEAFF. V is TRBV30 and J is TRBJ1-1; D is possibly TRBD1 (5 bases). The V and J ends lost 3 bases and 2 bases respectively, with 7 bases between them. This CDR3 contains 12 residues. Germline V gene data show CDR1 as GTSNPN and CDR2 as SVGIG (reference sequence).

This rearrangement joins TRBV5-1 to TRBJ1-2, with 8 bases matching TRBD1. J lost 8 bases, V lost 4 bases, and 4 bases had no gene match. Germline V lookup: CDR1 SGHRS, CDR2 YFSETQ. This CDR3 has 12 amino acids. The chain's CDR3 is CASSGGQAGYTF. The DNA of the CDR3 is TGCGCCAGCAGCGGGGGACAGGCCGGCTACACCTTC.

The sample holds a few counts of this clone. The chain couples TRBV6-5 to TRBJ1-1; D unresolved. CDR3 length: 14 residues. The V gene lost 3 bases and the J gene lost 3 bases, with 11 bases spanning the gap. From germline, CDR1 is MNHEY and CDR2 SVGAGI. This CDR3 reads CASSYSHRYTEAFF. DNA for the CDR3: TGTGCCAGCAGTTATTCCCACCGGTACACTGAAGCTTTCTTT.

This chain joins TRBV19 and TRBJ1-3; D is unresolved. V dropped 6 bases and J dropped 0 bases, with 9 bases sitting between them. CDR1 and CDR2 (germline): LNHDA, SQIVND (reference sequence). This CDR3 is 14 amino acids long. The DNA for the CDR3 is TGTGCCAGTAGGCACCGGTCCTCTGGAAACACCATATATTTT. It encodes CASRHRSSGNTIYF.

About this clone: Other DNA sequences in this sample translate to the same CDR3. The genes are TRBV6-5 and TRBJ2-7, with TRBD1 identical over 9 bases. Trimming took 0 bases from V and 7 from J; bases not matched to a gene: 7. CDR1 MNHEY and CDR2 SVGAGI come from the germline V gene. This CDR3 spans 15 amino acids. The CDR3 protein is CASSYSGTGFFEQYF. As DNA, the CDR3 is TGTGCCAGCAGTTACTCCGGGACAGGGTTCTTTGAGCAGTACTTC.

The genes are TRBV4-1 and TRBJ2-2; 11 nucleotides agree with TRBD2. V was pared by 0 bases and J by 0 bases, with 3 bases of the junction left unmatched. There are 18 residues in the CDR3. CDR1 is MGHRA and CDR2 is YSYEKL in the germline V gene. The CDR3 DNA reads TGCGCCAGCAGCCAAGAGGCTAGCGGGAGGACGAACACCGGGGAGCTGTTTTTT. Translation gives CASSQEASGRTNTGELFF.

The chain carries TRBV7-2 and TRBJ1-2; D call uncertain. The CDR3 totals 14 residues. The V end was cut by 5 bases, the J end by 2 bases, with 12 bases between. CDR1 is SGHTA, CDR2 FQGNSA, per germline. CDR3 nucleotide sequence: TGTGCCAGCAGCCGGGTTACTGCGAACTATGGCTACACCTTC. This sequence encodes CASSRVTANYGYTF.

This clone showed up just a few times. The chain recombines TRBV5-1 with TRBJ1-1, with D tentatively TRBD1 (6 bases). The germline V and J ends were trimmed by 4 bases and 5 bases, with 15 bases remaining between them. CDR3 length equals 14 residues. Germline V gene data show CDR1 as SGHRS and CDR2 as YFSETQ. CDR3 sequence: CASSLAQGRTEAFF. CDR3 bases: TGCGCCAGCAGCCTAGCACAGGGAAGAACTGAAGCTTTCTTT.

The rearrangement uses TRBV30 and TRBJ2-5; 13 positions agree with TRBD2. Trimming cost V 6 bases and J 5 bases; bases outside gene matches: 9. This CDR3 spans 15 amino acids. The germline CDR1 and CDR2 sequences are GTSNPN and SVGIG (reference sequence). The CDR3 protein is CACTLLAGGPETQYF. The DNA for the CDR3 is TGTGCCTGCACCCTACTAGCGGGAGGGCCCGAGACCCAGTACTTC.

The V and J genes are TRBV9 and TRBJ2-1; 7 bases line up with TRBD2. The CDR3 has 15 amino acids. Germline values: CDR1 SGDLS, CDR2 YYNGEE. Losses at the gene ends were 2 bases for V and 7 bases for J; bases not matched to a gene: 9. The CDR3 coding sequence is TGTGCCAGCAGCGTGGGGGGAGGGCCCTCGAATGAGCAGTTCTTC. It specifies CASSVGGGPSNEQFF.